This T cell receptor (beta chain) came from a study of OX40 agonist ivuxolimab in advanced cancers. Here immunoSEQ multiplex PCR was the method, and the copy in TCRdb shows in-frame clones only, minus some. This table holds about 64,000 clones, approximately 84% found once. Germline CDR1 and CDR2: PRHDT and FYEKMQ (reference sequence). V lost 6 bases, J lost 10 bases, and 11 bases stayed unmatched. This CDR3 spans 14 amino acids. The sequenced sample was CD4+ or CD8+ T cells sorted from blood, obtained in a trial of the OX40 agonist ivuxolimab. This chain joins TRBV13 and TRBJ2-1; 8 bases map to TRBD2. This sequence was found in an adult with an advanced solid tumor such as melanoma, head and neck, liver or kidney cancer. CDR3 protein: CASSWRGAHEEQFF. Here the CDR3 DNA reads TGTGCCAGCAGTTGGCGGGGGGCTCACGAGGAGCAGTTCTTC.